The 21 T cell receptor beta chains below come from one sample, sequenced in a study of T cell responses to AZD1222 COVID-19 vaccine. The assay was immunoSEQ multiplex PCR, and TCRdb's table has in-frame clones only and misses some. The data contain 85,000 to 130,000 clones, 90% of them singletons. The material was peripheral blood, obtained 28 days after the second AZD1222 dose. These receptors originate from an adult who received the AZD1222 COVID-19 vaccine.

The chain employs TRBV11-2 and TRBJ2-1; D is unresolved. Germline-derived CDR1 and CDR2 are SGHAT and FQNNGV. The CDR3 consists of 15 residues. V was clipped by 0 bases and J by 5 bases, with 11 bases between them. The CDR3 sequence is CASSLDPPGDNEQFF. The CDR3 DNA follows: TGTGCCAGCAGCTTAGACCCCCCCGGAGACAATGAGCAGTTCTTC. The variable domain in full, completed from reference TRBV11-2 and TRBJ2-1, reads EAGVAQSPRYKIIEKRQSVAFWCNPISGHATLYWYQQILGQGPKLLIQFQNNGVVDDSQLPKDRFSAERLKGVDSTLKIQPAKLEDSAVYLCASSLDPPGDNEQFFGPGTRLTVL.

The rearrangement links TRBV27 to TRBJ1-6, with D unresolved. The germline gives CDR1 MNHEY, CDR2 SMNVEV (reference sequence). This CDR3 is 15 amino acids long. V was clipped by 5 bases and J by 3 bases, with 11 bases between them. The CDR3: CASSQKPIYNSPLHF. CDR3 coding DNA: TGTGCCAGCAGTCAGAAACCGATCTATAATTCACCCCTCCACTTT.

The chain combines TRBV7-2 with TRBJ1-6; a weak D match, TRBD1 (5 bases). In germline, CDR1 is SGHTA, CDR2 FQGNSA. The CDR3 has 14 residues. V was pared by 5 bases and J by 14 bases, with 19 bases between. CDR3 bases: TGTGCCAGCAGCCTCCAGGGTCAGTCCCCGTCCCTCCACTTT. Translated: CASSLQGQSPSLHF.

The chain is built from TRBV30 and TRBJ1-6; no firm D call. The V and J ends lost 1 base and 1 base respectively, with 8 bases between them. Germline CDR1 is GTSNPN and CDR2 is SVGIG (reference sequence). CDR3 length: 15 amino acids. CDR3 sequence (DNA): TGTGCCTGGAGTGGGTATTCTTCCTATAATTCACCCCTCCACTTT. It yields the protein CAWSGYSSYNSPLHF. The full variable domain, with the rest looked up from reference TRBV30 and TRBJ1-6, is SQTIHQWPATLVQPVGSPLSLECTVEGTSNPNLYWYRQAAGRGLQLLFYSVGIGQISSEVPQNLSASRPQDRQFILSSKKLLLSDSGFYLCAWSGYSSYNSPLHFGNGTRLTVT.

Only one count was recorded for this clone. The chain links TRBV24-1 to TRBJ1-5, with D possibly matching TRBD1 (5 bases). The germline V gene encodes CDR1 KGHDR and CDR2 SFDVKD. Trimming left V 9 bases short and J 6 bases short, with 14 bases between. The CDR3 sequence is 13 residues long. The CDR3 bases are TGTGCCACCGAGGCTCAGGGTGGTCAGCCCCAGCATTTT. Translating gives CATEAQGGQPQHF.

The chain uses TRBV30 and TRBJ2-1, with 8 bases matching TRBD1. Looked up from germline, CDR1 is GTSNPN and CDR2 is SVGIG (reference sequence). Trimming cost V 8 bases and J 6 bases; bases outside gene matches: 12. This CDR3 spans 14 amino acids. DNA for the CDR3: TGTGCCGGCCCCGCGGGGACAGGACTCAATGAGCAGTTCTTC. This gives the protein CAGPAGTGLNEQFF.

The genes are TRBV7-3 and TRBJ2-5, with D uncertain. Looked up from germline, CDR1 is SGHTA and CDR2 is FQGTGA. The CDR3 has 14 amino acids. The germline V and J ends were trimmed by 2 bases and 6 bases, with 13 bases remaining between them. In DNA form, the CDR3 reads TGTGCCAGCAGCTTAGACGGCTCTTCGCAGACCCAGTACTTC. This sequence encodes CASSLDGSSQTQYF. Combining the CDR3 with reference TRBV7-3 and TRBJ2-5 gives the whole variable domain GAGVSQTPSNKVTEKGKYVELRCDPISGHTALYWYRQSLGQGPEFLIYFQGTGAADDSGLPNDRFFAVRPEGSVSTLKIQRTERGDSAVYLCASSLDGSSQTQYFGPGTRLLVL.

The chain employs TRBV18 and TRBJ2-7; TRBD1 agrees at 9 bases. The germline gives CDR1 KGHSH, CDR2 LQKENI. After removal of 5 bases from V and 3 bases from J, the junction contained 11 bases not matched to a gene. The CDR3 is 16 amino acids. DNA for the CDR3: TGTGCCAGCTCATCCACCGGGACAGGGTTGTACTACGAGCAGTACTTC. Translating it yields CASSSTGTGLYYEQYF.

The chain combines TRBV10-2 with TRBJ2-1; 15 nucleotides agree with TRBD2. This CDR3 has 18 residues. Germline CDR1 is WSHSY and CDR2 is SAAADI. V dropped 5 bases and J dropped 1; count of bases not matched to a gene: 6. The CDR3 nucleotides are TGCGCCAGCAGTCGGACTAGCGGGGGGGCCGGGTCCTACAATGAGCAGTTCTTC. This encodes CASSRTSGGAGSYNEQFF.

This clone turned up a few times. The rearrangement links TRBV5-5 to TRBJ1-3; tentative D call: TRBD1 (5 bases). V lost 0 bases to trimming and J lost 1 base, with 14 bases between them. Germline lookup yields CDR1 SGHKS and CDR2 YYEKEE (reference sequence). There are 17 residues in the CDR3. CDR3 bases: TGTGCCAGCAGCTTGGTGGGCAGGGTCGATTCTGGAAACACCATATATTTT. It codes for CASSLVGRVDSGNTIYF. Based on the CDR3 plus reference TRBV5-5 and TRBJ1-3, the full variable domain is DAGVTQSPTHLIKTRGQQVTLRCSPISGHKSVSWYQQVLGQGPQFIFQYYEKEERGRGNFPDRFSARQFPNYSSELNVNALLLGDSALYLCASSLVGRVDSGNTIYFGEGSWLTVV.

CDR3 in amino acids: CAIRGTGTYEQYF. In DNA, the CDR3 is TGTGCCATCAGGGGGACAGGGACCTACGAGCAGTACTTC. The genes are TRBV10-3 and TRBJ2-7, with 9 bases matching TRBD1. Germline CDR1 ENHRY, CDR2 SYGVKD. This CDR3 contains 13 residues. The V gene end was trimmed by 6 bases and the J gene end by 2 bases; junction bases not matched to a gene: 2.

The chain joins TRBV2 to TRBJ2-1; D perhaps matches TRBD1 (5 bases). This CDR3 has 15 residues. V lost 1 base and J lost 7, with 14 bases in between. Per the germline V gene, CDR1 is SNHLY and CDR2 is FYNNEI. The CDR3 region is CASSEVWGLGNEQFF. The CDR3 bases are TGTGCCAGCAGTGAAGTCTGGGGCCTTGGGAATGAGCAGTTCTTC. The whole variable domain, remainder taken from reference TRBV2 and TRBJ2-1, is EPEVTQTPSHQVTQMGQEVILRCVPISNHLYFYWYRQILGQKVEFLVSFYNNEISEKSEIFDDQFSVERPDGSNFTLKIRSTKLEDSAMYFCASSEVWGLGNEQFFGPGTRLTVL.

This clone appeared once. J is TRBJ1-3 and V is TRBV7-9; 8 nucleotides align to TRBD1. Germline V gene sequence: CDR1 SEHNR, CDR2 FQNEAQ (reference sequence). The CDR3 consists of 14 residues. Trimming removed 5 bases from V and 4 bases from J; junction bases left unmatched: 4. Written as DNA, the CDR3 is TGTGCCAGCAGCCGGACAGGGCCCGGAAACACCATATATTTT. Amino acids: CASSRTGPGNTIYF.

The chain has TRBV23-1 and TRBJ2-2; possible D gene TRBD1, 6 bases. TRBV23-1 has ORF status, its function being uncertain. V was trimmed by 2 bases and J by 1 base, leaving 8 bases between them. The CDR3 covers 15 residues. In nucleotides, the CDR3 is TGCGCCAGCAGTCAACCGGACAGGAACACCGGGGAGCTGTTTTTT. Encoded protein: CASSQPDRNTGELFF.

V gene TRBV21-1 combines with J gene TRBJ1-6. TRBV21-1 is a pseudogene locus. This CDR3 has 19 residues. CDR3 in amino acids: CASSKGRRDANRPNSPLHF. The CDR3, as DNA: TGTGCCAGCAGCAAAGGTCGTAGGGACGCCAACCGCCCTAATTCACCCCTCCACTTT.

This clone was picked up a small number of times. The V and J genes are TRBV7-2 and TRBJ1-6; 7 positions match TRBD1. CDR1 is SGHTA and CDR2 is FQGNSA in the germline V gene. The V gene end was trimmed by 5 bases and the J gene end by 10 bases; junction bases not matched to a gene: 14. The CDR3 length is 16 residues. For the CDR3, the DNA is TGTGCCAGCAGCCCTCGACAGGGAGGAACTGGATCACCCCTCCACTTT. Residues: CASSPRQGGTGSPLHF. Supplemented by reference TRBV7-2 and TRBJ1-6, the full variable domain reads GAGVSQSPSNKVTEKGKDVELRCDPISGHTALYWYRQSLGQGLEFLIYFQGNSAPDKSGLPSDRFSAERTGGSVSTLTIQRTQQEDSAVYLCASSPRQGGTGSPLHFGNGTRLTVT.

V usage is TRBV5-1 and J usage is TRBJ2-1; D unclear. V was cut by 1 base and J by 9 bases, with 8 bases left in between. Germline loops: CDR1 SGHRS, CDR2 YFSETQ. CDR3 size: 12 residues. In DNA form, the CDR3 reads TGCGCCAGCAGCTTGATTCTGGGTGAGCAGTTCTTC. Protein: CASSLILGEQFF.

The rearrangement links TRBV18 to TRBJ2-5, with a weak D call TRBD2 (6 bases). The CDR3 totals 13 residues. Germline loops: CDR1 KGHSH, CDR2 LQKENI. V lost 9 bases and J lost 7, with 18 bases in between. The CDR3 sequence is CASEAAGARTQYF. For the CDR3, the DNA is TGTGCCAGTGAAGCAGCGGGTGCCCGGACCCAGTACTTC.

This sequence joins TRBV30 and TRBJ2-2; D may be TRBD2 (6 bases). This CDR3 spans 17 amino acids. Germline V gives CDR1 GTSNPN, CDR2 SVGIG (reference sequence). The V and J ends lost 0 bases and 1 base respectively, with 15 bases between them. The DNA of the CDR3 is TGTGCCTGGAGTGTACGGAGGCTAGCGAGGAACACCGGGGAGCTGTTTTTT. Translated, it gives CAWSVRRLARNTGELFF.

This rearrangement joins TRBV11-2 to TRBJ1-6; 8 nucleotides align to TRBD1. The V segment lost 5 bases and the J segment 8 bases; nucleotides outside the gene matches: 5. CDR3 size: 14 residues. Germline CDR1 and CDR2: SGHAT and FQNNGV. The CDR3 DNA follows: TGTGCCAGCAGCCGGACAGGGTACTATTCACCCCTCCACTTT. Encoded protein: CASSRTGYYSPLHF.

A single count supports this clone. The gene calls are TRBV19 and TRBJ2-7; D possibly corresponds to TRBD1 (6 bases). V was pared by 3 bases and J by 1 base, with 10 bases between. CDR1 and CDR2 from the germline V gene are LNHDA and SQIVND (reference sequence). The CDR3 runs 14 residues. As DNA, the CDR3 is TGTGCCAGTAGTATTGGGACAACGTCCTACGAGCAGTACTTC. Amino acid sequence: CASSIGTTSYEQYF.